This entry describes one TCR beta chain. The record originates from a study of blood T cell repertoires in COVID-19. V shed 0 bases and J 9 bases; nucleotides not matched to a gene: 12. The CDR3 length is 17 residues. Germline V gene lookup returns CDR1 SGHRS and CDR2 YFSETQ. Only in-frame clones appear in the TCRdb table, and some are missing; sequencing was by immunoSEQ multiplex PCR. The data contain roughly 80,000 clones, approximately 78% of them seen just once; the ten biggest clones take up 20% to 25%. The specimen sequenced was peripheral blood. The V gene is TRBV5-1, the J gene TRBJ1-6; 7 bases are a match to TRBD1. The receptor was isolated from a human donor in a cohort sampled during active COVID-19. CDR3 sequence (DNA): TGCGCCAGCAGCTTGGAAGGGGGCAACCGCCGAAGTTCACCCCTCCACTTT. It codes for CASSLEGGNRRSSPLHF.